This paragraph covers one T cell receptor beta chain sequence. Germline CDR1 is GTSNPN and CDR2 is SVGIG (reference sequence). V lost 8 bases and J lost 2; bases outside the gene matches: 14. CDR3 length equals 15 residues. This record comes from a study of blood T cell repertoires in COVID-19. On the study more broadly: There were acute and convalescent COVID-19 samples, and they came from the United States, Italy and Spain. PBMCs, B-cell-depleted T cells, or T cells provided the cDNA or gDNA that made up the material.

Per the authors' pipeline: For nucleated cells, counts were estimated from reference gene primer amplification. Sequencing was performed with immunoSEQ multiplex PCR; in TCRdb, only in-frame clones are kept and a portion is missing. Clonal size and the V and J genes are those of that table, whereas D and trimming came from the DNA. The sample has a few hundred thousand clones; around nine tenths are singletons. This chain joins TRBV30 and TRBJ1-2; 7 bases are a match to TRBD1. Sequenced input: peripheral blood. This TCR was recovered from a man aged 50 to 59 with acute or convalescent COVID-19. CDR3 sequence: CARTPYRQGNYGYTF. CDR3 DNA sequence: TGTGCCCGGACCCCCTACAGACAGGGAAACTATGGCTACACCTTC.